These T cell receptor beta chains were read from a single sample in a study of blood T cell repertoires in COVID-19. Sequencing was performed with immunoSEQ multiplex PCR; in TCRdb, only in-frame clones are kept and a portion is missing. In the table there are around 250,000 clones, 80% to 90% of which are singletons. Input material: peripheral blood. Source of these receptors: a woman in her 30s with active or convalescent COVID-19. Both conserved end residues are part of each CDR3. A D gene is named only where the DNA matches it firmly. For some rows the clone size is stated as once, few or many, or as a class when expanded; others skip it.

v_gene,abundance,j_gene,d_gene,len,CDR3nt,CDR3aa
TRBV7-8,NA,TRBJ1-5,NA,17,TGTGCCAGCAGCCTCGGGCCGGGGGGACTAGGCAATCAGCCCCAGCATTTT,CASSLGPGGLGNQPQHF
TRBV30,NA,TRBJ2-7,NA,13,TGTGCCTGGGAGCTATCCAGGGATGGCGAGCAGTACTTC,CAWELSRDGEQYF
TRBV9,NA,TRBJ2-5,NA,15,TGTGCCAGCAGCGTAGGGTTAATCAGGGCGGAGACCCAGTACTTC,CASSVGLIRAETQYF
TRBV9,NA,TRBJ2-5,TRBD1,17,TGTGCCAGCAGCGGACCTCAAGACAGGGGTTTATTAGAGACCCAGTACTTC,CASSGPQDRGLLETQYF
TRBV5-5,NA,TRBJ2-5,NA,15,TGTGCCAGCAGCTTGGGACCGGAGGGAAGGGAGACCCAGTACTTC,CASSLGPEGRETQYF
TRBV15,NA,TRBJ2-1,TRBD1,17,TGTGCCACCAGCAGTGAGACCGGGACAGCTTTCTACAATGAGCAGTTCTTC,CATSSETGTAFYNEQFF
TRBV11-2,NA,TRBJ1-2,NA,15,TGTGCCAGCAGCCCGACGGTCGGGGTCAACTATGGCTACACCTTC,CASSPTVGVNYGYTF
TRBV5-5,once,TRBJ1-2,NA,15,TGTGCCAGCAGCTTCGACAGAGGCCTTAACTATGGCTACACCTTC,CASSFDRGLNYGYTF
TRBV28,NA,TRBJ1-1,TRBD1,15,TGTGCCATCACAGGGGGCCGGGAGACCCGCCGCCAAGCTTTCTTT,CAITGGRETRRQAFF
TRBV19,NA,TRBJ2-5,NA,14,TGTGCCAGTAATGAGGGGGGGCGCCAAGAGACCCAGTACTTC,CASNEGGRQETQYF
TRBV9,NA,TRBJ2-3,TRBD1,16,TGTGCCAGCAGTGGGCCCCTGACAGGGGTAACAGATACGCAGTATTTT,CASSGPLTGVTDTQYF
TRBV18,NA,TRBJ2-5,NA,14,TGTGCCAGCTCACCCCGGCGGGGCGGGGAACCCCAGTACTTC,CASSPRRGGEPQYF
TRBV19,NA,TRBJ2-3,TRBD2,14,TGTGCCAGTAGTATCTCGGGGGGTTTGGATACGCAGTATTTT,CASSISGGLDTQYF
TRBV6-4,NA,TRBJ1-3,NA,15,TGTGCCAGCCCCCCAGGGGTCTACTCTGGAAACACCATATATTTT,CASPPGVYSGNTIYF
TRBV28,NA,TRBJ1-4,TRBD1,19,TGTGCCAGCAGTTTCCGTAACAGGGGGCGGAGGGGAACTAATGAAAAACTGTTTTTT,CASSFRNRGRRGTNEKLFF